The source of this T cell receptor beta chain is a study of T cell clones after liver transplantation. Across the study: Pre-transplant mixed lymphocyte reactions yielded third-party-reactive TCRbeta sequences as comparators for graft-donor-reactive sequences. General study results and limits: A larger donor-reactive than third-party decline suggested partial antigen-specific deletion. Conclusions were preliminary, with small, heterogeneous patient groups.

The CDR3 is 13 residues long. Trimming cost V 5 bases and J 10 bases, with 17 bases left between them. The germline V gene encodes CDR1 SGHAT and CDR2 FQNNGV. About this clone itself: Its antigen is currently unknown.

TCRdb keeps only in-frame clones here, not all; method: immunoSEQ multiplex PCR. The data contain about 120,000 clones, about nine tenths of them singletons. This rearrangement joins TRBV11-2 to TRBJ1-1; D is undetermined. The source of this sequence is a human patient who received a liver transplant. Some T cells may be graft donor cells. The material was CD4+ T cells from blood, obtained 12 months after liver transplant. DNA for the CDR3: TGTGCCAGCAGCCGGACCGGCCCCTTTTCAGCTTTCTTT. Translating gives CASSRTGPFSAFF.